This passage covers 28 T cell receptor beta chains from one sample sequenced in a study of T-cell memory formation after mild COVID-19. One entry per CDR3 protein, called by TCRdb with MiXCR from the 5' RACE reads. The profile covers around 210,000 distinct CDR3 sequences, with 9.5% appearing a single time and 3.5% taken by the ten largest. The sample comprised PBMCs or a T cell subset sorted from them (not recorded which). The receptors stem from a man aged 18 to 30 who had mild COVID-19 (a few samples of this study predate the infection). Cell type and time point are not known.

This clonotype was recorded a few times. The rearrangement uses TRBV18 and TRBJ2-5; D unresolved. This CDR3 is built from 11 residues. The V end was cut by 6 bases, the J end by 4 bases, with 6 bases between. Looked up from germline, CDR1 is KGHSH and CDR2 is LQKENI. The CDR3 loop reads CASSKIETQYF. CDR3 bases: TGTGCCAGCTCGAAGATAGAGACCCAGTACTTC.

This clonotype was seen repeatedly, ten times or more. V and J are TRBV5-1 and TRBJ1-2; TRBD1 agrees at 8 bases. With 4 bases clipped from V and 4 bases from J, the junction kept 6 bases outside the gene matches. This CDR3 is 14 amino acids long. Germline V gene data show CDR1 as SGHRS and CDR2 as YFSETQ. The CDR3 region has the DNA TGCGCCAGCAGCCAAGTCGACAGGGGCTATGGCTACACCTTC. Amino acid sequence: CASSQVDRGYGYTF. Variable domain in full (rest from reference TRBV5-1 and TRBJ1-2): KAGVTQTPRYLIKTRGQQVTLSCSPISGHRSVSWYQQTPGQGLQFLFEYFSETQRNKGNFPGRFSGRQFSNSRSEMNVSTLELGDSALYLCASSQVDRGYGYTFGSGTRLTVV.

The gene calls are TRBV18 and TRBJ2-3, with 9 nucleotides matching TRBD1. The CDR3 runs to 15 residues. The germline CDR1 and CDR2 sequences are KGHSH and LQKENI. V lost 6 bases to trimming and J lost 2 bases; unmatched junction nucleotides: 6. Here the CDR3 reads CASSLGTGNTDTQYF. CDR3 DNA sequence: TGTGCCAGCTCGCTCGGGACAGGGAACACAGATACGCAGTATTTT.

The chain carries TRBV3-1 and TRBJ2-2, with TRBD1 matching 9 bases. The CDR3 runs to 15 residues. Looked up from germline, CDR1 is LGHDT and CDR2 is YNNKEL (reference sequence). The J segment lost 7 bases and the V segment lost 4 bases, leaving 7 bases of the junction unmatched. CDR3 sequence reads: CASSRTGGAIGELFF. CDR3 in DNA: TGTGCCAGCAGCCGTACAGGGGGCGCAATCGGGGAGCTGTTTTTT.

This sequence joins TRBV4-1 and TRBJ1-5; no clear D gene. The germline V and J ends were trimmed by 4 bases and 5 bases, with 12 bases remaining between them. Germline CDR1 is MGHRA and CDR2 is YSYEKL. The length of the CDR3 is 14 residues. CDR3: CASSRGEGYQPQHF. CDR3 coding DNA: TGCGCCAGCAGCCGTGGCGAAGGTTATCAGCCCCAGCATTTT.

This clonotype was seen more than once but under ten times. The CDR3 DNA is TGTGCCACCTTACAGGGGCGAAAGACTGAAGCTTTCTTT. This sequence encodes CATLQGRKTEAFF. The rearrangement uses TRBV19 and TRBJ1-1; 7 bases map to TRBD1. Germline V CDR1 and CDR2: LNHDA, SQIVND (reference sequence). The V gene end was trimmed by 10 bases and the J gene end by 5 bases; junction bases not matched to a gene: 10. This CDR3 has 13 residues.

J is TRBJ1-6 and V is TRBV5-1; 9 bases line up with TRBD1. The V gene's germline CDR1 is SGHRS and CDR2 YFSETQ. CDR3 length equals 14 residues. J gave up 10 bases and V 4 bases, and 6 bases lay outside the gene matches. CDR3 in DNA: TGCGCCAGCAGCACCGGGACAGGGAGGTCACCCCTCCACTTT. It encodes CASSTGTGRSPLHF.

This clonotype was recorded at least ten times. The chain is built from TRBV20-1 and TRBJ1-5; D is possibly TRBD1 (5 bases). Trimming pared 1 base from V and 3 bases from J, leaving 7 bases between. Per germline, CDR1 DFQATT and CDR2 SNEGSKA (reference sequence). The CDR3 covers 13 residues. For the CDR3, the DNA is TGCAGTGCTAGAGCGGACACCAATCAGCCCCAGCATTTT. Amino acid sequence: CSARADTNQPQHF.

In its sample, this clonotype was seen a few times. The CDR3 reads CASSKEWDASVNTGELFF. CDR3 in DNA: TGTGCCAGCAGCAAAGAATGGGACGCCTCCGTGAACACCGGGGAGCTGTTTTTT. The V call is TRBV21-1, the J call TRBJ2-2; TRBD1, as called in the table, went unchecked against the DNA. TRBV21-1 is designated a pseudogene. This CDR3 is 18 amino acids long.

This clonotype was seen a few times. The gene calls are TRBV6-5 and TRBJ1-2, with TRBD1 matching 9 bases. Germline V CDR1 and CDR2: MNHEY, SVGAGI. This CDR3 has 13 amino acids. The V and J ends lost 6 bases and 7 bases, in that order; junction bases with no gene match: 6. CDR3 loop: CASSPTGGRGYTF. The CDR3 DNA is TGTGCCAGCAGCCCCACAGGGGGCCGTGGCTACACCTTC.

Many counts were recorded for this clonotype. The chain combines TRBV20-1 with TRBJ2-7; D is unresolved. There are 13 residues in the CDR3. V was shortened by 3 bases and J by 3 bases, with 12 bases between the two germline ends. Germline CDR1 and CDR2: DFQATT and SNEGSKA (reference sequence). In nucleotides, the CDR3 is TGCAGTGCTAGCGGCAGCAACTTCTACGAGCAGTACTTC. Translation: CSASGSNFYEQYF.

The rearrangement uses TRBV19 and TRBJ1-2; 7 nucleotides align to TRBD1. The CDR3 totals 13 residues. The J segment lost 4 bases and the V segment lost 7 bases, leaving 6 bases of the junction unmatched. Germline CDR1 and CDR2: LNHDA and SQIVND (reference sequence). The CDR3 nucleotides are TGTGCCAGTATCGGGACAGCATTCTATGGCTACACCTTC. This codes for CASIGTAFYGYTF.

CDR3 loop: CASKRDGYYGYTF. Written as DNA, the CDR3 is TGTGCCAGCAAGAGAGACGGGTACTATGGCTACACCTTC. The chain carries TRBV12-3 or TRBV12-4 and TRBJ1-2; D is ambiguous. The CDR3 is made up of 13 amino acids. The V and J ends lost 7 bases and 3 bases respectively, with 12 bases between them.

The chain is built from TRBV19 and TRBJ2-5; tentatively, D is TRBD1 (5 bases). Germline values: CDR1 LNHDA, CDR2 SQIVND (reference sequence). This CDR3 is built from 13 residues. V was cut by 6 bases and J by 4 bases, with 12 bases left in between. This chain's CDR3 is CASRYPGRETQYF. The CDR3, as DNA: TGTGCCAGTAGGTACCCAGGGCGAGAGACCCAGTACTTC.

This clonotype was seen many times. The chain combines TRBV7-2 with TRBJ2-5, with D hard to call. The CDR3 is made up of 13 amino acids. Germline V CDR1 and CDR2: SGHTA, FQGNSA. Trimming left V 3 bases short and J 1 base short, with 6 bases between. CDR3 DNA sequence: TGTGCCAGCAGCTTCGAATCCCAAGAGACCCAGTACTTC. Protein product: CASSFESQETQYF.

The sample holds many counts of this clonotype. This chain links TRBV20-1 with TRBJ2-5, with unresolved D. Trimming took 3 bases from V and 6 from J, leaving 14 bases between them. This CDR3 region has 13 residues. Germline-derived CDR1 and CDR2 are DFQATT and SNEGSKA (reference sequence). CDR3 nucleotides: TGCAGTGCTAGTTCAGTCCACCTAAAGACCCAGTACTTC. As protein: CSASSVHLKTQYF.

The chain couples TRBV5-1 to TRBJ2-1; D gene ambiguous. V was pared by 4 bases and J by 0 bases, with 14 bases between. This CDR3 has 16 residues. Per the germline V gene, CDR1 is SGHRS and CDR2 is YFSETQ. The CDR3 is CASSAYVEISYNEQFF. Here the CDR3 DNA reads TGCGCCAGCAGCGCCTACGTCGAAATCTCCTACAATGAGCAGTTCTTC.

V usage is TRBV27 and J usage is TRBJ2-1; D not resolved. Germline CDR1 reads MNHEY; CDR2 reads SMNVEV (reference sequence). Deletions cut 6 bases from V and 4 bases from J, with 10 bases between. The CDR3 sequence is 13 residues long. CDR3 coding DNA: TGTGCCAGCAGCGACCAGAAATACAATGAGCAGTTCTTC. This translates into CASSDQKYNEQFF.

This clonotype has more than one count but fewer than ten. This sequence joins TRBV4-2 and TRBJ2-2, with 10 bases that match TRBD2. The CDR3 runs to 19 residues. Germline V gives CDR1 LGHNA, CDR2 YNFKEQ. The V segment lost 0 bases and the J segment 7 bases; nucleotides outside the gene matches: 14. CDR3 DNA sequence: TGTGCCAGCAGCCAAGATATCAGCGGGGGGGCCGGTAGGGTCGGGGAGCTGTTTTTT. It specifies CASSQDISGGAGRVGELFF.

This clonotype showed up just a few times. The chain is built from TRBV4-3 and TRBJ2-3; tentative D call: TRBD2 (6 bases). The germline CDR1 and CDR2 sequences are LGHNA and YSLEER. Trimming shortened V by 1 base and J by 1 base, and 9 bases separated the two germline ends. This CDR3 comprises 15 residues. CDR3 loop: CASSQGGARTDTQYF. CDR3 sequence (DNA): TGCGCCAGCAGCCAAGGCGGGGCCCGCACAGATACGCAGTATTTT.

This clonotype was observed at least ten times. The chain couples TRBV15 to TRBJ1-3, with D hard to call. Trimming pared 1 base from V and 2 bases from J, leaving 9 bases between. Germline CDR1 and CDR2: LNHNV and YYDKDF (reference sequence). The CDR3 length is 15 residues. The CDR3 region has the DNA TGTGCCACCAGCAGAGCCGCGGCAGCTGGAAACACCATATATTTT. Its translation: CATSRAAAAGNTIYF.

The V and J genes are TRBV5-5 and TRBJ1-1, with D unclear. This CDR3 has 14 amino acids. Looked up from germline, CDR1 is SGHKS and CDR2 is YYEKEE (reference sequence). The V and J ends lost 4 bases and 3 bases respectively, with 13 bases between them. The CDR3 DNA reads as TGTGCCAGCAGCATTCCGACCGGGGACACTGAAGCTTTCTTT. It encodes CASSIPTGDTEAFF.

This clonotype was recorded many times. The chain joins TRBV12-3 or TRBV12-4 to TRBJ2-2, with D perhaps TRBD1 (5 bases). Trimming pared 5 bases from V and 3 bases from J, leaving 16 bases between. The CDR3 sequence is 16 residues long. The CDR3: CASSPRFGADTGELFF. The CDR3 region has the DNA TGTGCCAGCAGTCCCCGGTTTGGGGCGGACACCGGGGAGCTGTTTTTT.

This clonotype has ten or more counts. The genes are TRBV6-5 and TRBJ2-7; 10 bases match TRBD2. Germline CDR1 MNHEY, CDR2 SVGAGI. V lost 3 bases, J lost 2 bases, and 7 bases stayed unmatched. The CDR3 covers 16 residues. The CDR3 DNA sequence: TGTGCCAGCAGTTATTCAGGACTAGCGGTGGCCTACGAGCAGTACTTC. It codes for CASSYSGLAVAYEQYF.

This clonotype was found many times. The chain links TRBV20-1 to TRBJ2-1, with 7 bases lining up with TRBD2. The CDR3 contains 15 residues. Unmatched junction bases numbered 11, after V lost 2 bases and J lost 7 bases. Germline values: CDR1 DFQATT, CDR2 SNEGSKA (reference sequence). This CDR3 reads CSARFSYRGVNEQFF. The CDR3 nucleotides read TGCAGTGCTAGATTCTCCTACCGGGGGGTGAATGAGCAGTTCTTC.

The V gene is TRBV9, the J gene TRBJ2-2; D unclear. This CDR3 has 14 residues. Germline-derived CDR1 and CDR2 are SGDLS and YYNGEE. With 2 bases removed from V and 4 bases from J, the gap between germline ends came to 9 bases. The CDR3 loop reads CASSVVPGTGELFF. CDR3 DNA sequence: TGTGCCAGCAGCGTGGTCCCTGGCACCGGGGAGCTGTTTTTT.

This clonotype was recorded a few times. J is TRBJ1-6 and V is TRBV5-6, with 8 bases identical to TRBD1. The CDR3 extends over 15 amino acids. After removal of 3 bases from V and 9 bases from J, the junction contained 8 bases not matched to a gene. Germline loops: CDR1 SGHDT, CDR2 YYEEEE. CDR3 in DNA: TGTGCCAGCAGCTCCGGACAGGGATCGGCTTCACCCCTCCACTTT. This translates into CASSSGQGSASPLHF.

This clonotype was picked up many times. CDR3 in amino acids: CATLAQGAYEQYV. In DNA, the CDR3 is TGTGCCACCCTAGCCCAGGGGGCCTACGAGCAGTACGTC. The chain couples TRBV10-3 to TRBJ2-7, with 7 bases matching TRBD1. Germline assignment: CDR1 ENHRY and CDR2 SYGVKD. The V and J ends lost 10 bases and 2 bases, in that order; junction bases with no gene match: 8. The CDR3 is 13 residues long.